The rows below give T cell receptor beta chains drawn from one sample of a study of T cell responses to AZD1222 COVID-19 vaccine. The protocol was immunoSEQ multiplex PCR, while the TCRdb copy is restricted to in-frame clones and leaves out a portion. The top ten hold 35% to 50% of the sample, which has approximately 110,000 clones, 80% to 90% seen once. The sample was peripheral blood, taken 28 days after the second AZD1222 dose. These receptors all stem from an adult who received the AZD1222 COVID-19 vaccine. The CDR3 runs from the conserved cysteine through the conserved F or W. Each record gives: D gene, clone size, J gene, V gene, CDR3 protein, CDR3 DNA. The D gene is left open where the match is weak. For some rows the clone size is stated as once, few or many, or as a class when expanded; others skip it.

>TRBD2|NA|TRBJ2-2|TRBV3-1/TRBV3-2
CASSLGTSITGELFF
TGTGCCAGCAGCCTAGGGACTAGCATCACCGGGGAGCTGTTTTTT
>NA|NA|TRBJ2-7|TRBV6-1
CASSELFGKVYEQYF
TGTGCCAGCAGTGAACTCTTTGGGAAGGTCTACGAGCAGTACTTC
>NA|once|TRBJ2-1|TRBV6-2/TRBV6-3
CASSPLGNEQFF
TGTGCCAGCAGCCCCCTAGGCAATGAGCAGTTCTTC
>NA|NA|TRBJ1-4|TRBV28
CASSLYAGEKLFF
TGTGCCAGCAGTTTATACGCGGGTGAAAAACTGTTTTTT
>TRBD1|NA|TRBJ2-7|TRBV24-1
CATSGPGGDRDSYEQYF
TGTGCCACCAGTGGCCCCGGTGGGGACAGGGACTCGTACGAGCAGTACTTC
>TRBD1|NA|TRBJ1-2|TRBV9
CASSVDTGGGYGYTF
TGTGCCAGCAGCGTAGATACAGGGGGCGGTTATGGCTACACCTTC
>NA|NA|TRBJ2-7|TRBV21-1
CASSKAGQAAIHEQYF
TGTGCCAGCAGCAAAGCTGGACAGGCCGCCATCCACGAGCAGTACTTC
>NA|NA|TRBJ2-3|TRBV27
CASSFGTSDVDTQYF
TGTGCCAGCAGTTTTGGGACTTCCGACGTAGATACGCAGTATTTT
>NA|NA|TRBJ2-7|TRBV18
CASCDWREQYF
TGTGCCAGCTGTGACTGGAGAGAGCAGTACTTC
>NA|NA|TRBJ1-1|TRBV28
CASRRPPNTEAFF
TGTGCCAGCAGGCGACCGCCGAACACTGAAGCTTTCTTT
>NA|NA|TRBJ2-2|TRBV6-4
CASSESSDAGELFF
TGTGCCAGCAGTGAGTCCAGTGACGCCGGGGAGCTGTTTTTT
>NA|NA|TRBJ1-2|TRBV13
CASSLMWGGYGYTF
TGTGCCAGCAGCTTAATGTGGGGAGGCTATGGCTACACCTTC
>TRBD1|NA|TRBJ2-7|TRBV6-1
CASSDGQGFIYEQYF
TGTGCCAGCAGTGACGGACAGGGATTCATATACGAGCAGTACTTC
>NA|few|TRBJ2-3|TRBV2
CASRDTDTQYF
TGTGCCAGCAGGGACACAGATACGCAGTATTTT
>NA|NA|TRBJ2-3|TRBV10-1
CASSNDRLDTQYF
TGCGCCAGCAGTAACGACAGACTCGATACGCAGTATTTT
>NA|NA|TRBJ1-1|TRBV18
CASSPWGPENTEAFF
TGTGCCAGCTCACCGTGGGGCCCTGAGAACACTGAAGCTTTCTTT
>NA|NA|TRBJ1-5|TRBV27
CASSSRKGRGNQPQHF
TGTGCCAGCAGTAGCCGTAAAGGCAGGGGCAATCAGCCCCAGCATTTT
>NA|NA|TRBJ1-5|TRBV15
CATSPDQGLQPQHF
TGTGCCACCAGCCCGGATCAGGGGCTTCAGCCCCAGCATTTT
>NA|NA|TRBJ2-1|TRBV21-1
CASSRHPGLAEFF
TGTGCCAGCAGCCGCCATCCGGGACTAGCGGAGTTCTTC
>NA|NA|TRBJ2-7|TRBV30
CAWSTGGGGQSEQYF
TGTGCCTGGAGTACAGGCGGGGGCGGGCAATCCGAGCAGTACTTC
>NA|NA|TRBJ2-1|TRBV6-2/TRBV6-3
CASSYSFRGQFF
TGTGCCAGCAGTTACTCGTTCAGGGGGCAGTTCTTC
>TRBD1|NA|TRBJ2-5|TRBV5-3
CARSALRGPYQETQYF
TGTGCCAGAAGCGCGCTCAGGGGGCCGTACCAAGAGACCCAGTACTTC
>NA|NA|TRBJ2-2|TRBV4-1
CASSLRGSGLNTGELFF
TGCGCCAGCAGCCTCCGAGGCTCAGGACTTAACACCGGGGAGCTGTTTTTT
>NA|NA|TRBJ2-6|TRBV19
CASSQRYSGANVLTF
TGTGCCAGTAGCCAACGGTACTCTGGGGCCAACGTCCTGACTTTC
>NA|NA|TRBJ2-7|TRBV19
CASSGTGYEQYF
TGTGCCAGTAGCGGGACTGGCTACGAGCAGTACTTC
>TRBD1|NA|TRBJ1-1|TRBV5-6
CASKPGQGPLGTEAFF
TGTGCCAGCAAACCGGGACAGGGGCCCCTCGGCACTGAAGCTTTCTTT
>TRBD1|NA|TRBJ1-2|TRBV18
CASSPMTGNNYGYTF
TGTGCCAGCTCACCGATGACAGGGAACAACTATGGCTACACCTTC
>NA|once|TRBJ2-7|TRBV7-2
CASSFQGSYEQYF
TGTGCCAGCAGCTTTCAAGGGAGCTACGAGCAGTACTTC
>NA|NA|TRBJ2-7|TRBV5-1
CASSWRDGSYEQYF
TGCGCCAGCAGCTGGAGGGACGGCTCCTACGAGCAGTACTTC
>NA|NA|TRBJ2-7|TRBV28
CASSSPLALISYEQYF
TGTGCCAGCAGTTCCCCTTTGGCTCTAATTTCCTACGAGCAGTACTTC
>TRBD1|NA|TRBJ1-2|TRBV10-3
CAISEGTGLYGYTF
TGTGCCATCAGTGAAGGGACAGGGCTATATGGCTACACCTTC
>NA|NA|TRBJ2-1|TRBV20-1
CSHSTDEQFF
TGCAGTCATAGTACCGATGAGCAGTTCTTC
>NA|NA|TRBJ1-3|TRBV29-1
CSVLFESSGNTIYF
TGCAGCGTTCTTTTCGAGAGCTCTGGAAACACCATATATTTT
>TRBD2|NA|TRBJ2-7|TRBV5-4
CASTGLLAGGRYEQYF
TGTGCCAGCACGGGCCTACTAGCGGGAGGGCGATACGAGCAGTACTTC
>TRBD2|NA|TRBJ2-7|TRBV4-2
CASSPMPTGTSDEQYF
TGTGCCAGCAGCCCGATGCCAACCGGGACTAGCGACGAGCAGTACTTC
>TRBD1|NA|TRBJ2-1|TRBV6-6
CASSPSPGQGLNEQFF
TGTGCCAGCAGTCCTAGCCCGGGACAGGGGCTCAATGAGCAGTTCTTC
>NA|NA|TRBJ2-1|TRBV3-1/TRBV3-2
CASSPRASVNNEQFF
TGTGCCAGCAGCCCTAGGGCTAGCGTTAACAATGAGCAGTTCTTC
>TRBD2|NA|TRBJ2-7|TRBV5-6
CASSLSTSGRVTYYEQYF
TGTGCCAGCAGCCTTTCGACTAGCGGGAGAGTTACCTATTACGAGCAGTACTTC
>TRBD1|NA|TRBJ2-3|TRBV7-2
CASSAKDRGRVTDTQYF
TGTGCCAGCAGCGCAAAGGACAGGGGGCGGGTCACAGATACGCAGTATTTT